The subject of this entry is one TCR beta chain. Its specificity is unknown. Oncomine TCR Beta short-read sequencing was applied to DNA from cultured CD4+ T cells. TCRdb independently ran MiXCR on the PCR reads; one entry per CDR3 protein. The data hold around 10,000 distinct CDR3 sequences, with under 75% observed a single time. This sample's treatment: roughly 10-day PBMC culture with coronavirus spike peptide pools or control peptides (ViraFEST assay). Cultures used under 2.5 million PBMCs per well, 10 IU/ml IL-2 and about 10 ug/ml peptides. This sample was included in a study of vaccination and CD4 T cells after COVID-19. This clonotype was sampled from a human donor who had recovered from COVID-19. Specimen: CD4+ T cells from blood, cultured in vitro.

Here the CDR3 reads CASSSGGRSYEQYF. As DNA, the CDR3 is TGTGCCAGCAGCAGCGGGGGACGGTCCTACGAGCAGTACTTC. This chain uses TRBV7-3 with TRBJ2-7; 8 positions agree with TRBD2. This CDR3 region has 14 residues. With V trimmed by 5 bases and J by 1 base, 4 bases remained unmatched. From germline, CDR1 is SGHTA and CDR2 FQGTGA.